Each of the 30 T cell receptor beta chains below was sequenced from the same sample in a study of T cell repertoires in cytomegalovirus infection. TCRdb processed the reads anew with MiXCR; each CDR3 protein has one entry. The sample includes 250,000 to 300,000 distinct CDR3 sequences, under 30% of them seen just once. The sample taken for sequencing was PBMCs. The receptors here all came from a human donor in good health (CMV status not recorded). Some clones in this sample may be carry-over from other donors' samples.

V and J are TRBV7-3 and TRBJ2-2; 7 nucleotides agree with TRBD2. V shed 5 bases, J shed 2 bases, and the junction held 8 bases outside the gene matches. Germline CDR1 reads SGHTA; CDR2 reads FQGTGA. This CDR3 comprises 16 residues. DNA of the CDR3: TGTGCCAGCAGCCGTCGACTAGCCATTAACACCGGGGAGCTGTTTTTT. Translating it yields CASSRRLAINTGELFF.

The CDR3 region has the DNA TGTGCCTGGAGTGTAGAAACCTACAGGGCTAACTATGGCTACACCTTC. Translated: CAWSVETYRANYGYTF. The gene calls are TRBV30 and TRBJ1-2; a possible D gene is TRBD1 (6 bases). Deletions cut 0 bases from V and 0 bases from J, with 14 bases between. The CDR3 extends over 16 amino acids. Per the germline V gene, CDR1 is GTSNPN and CDR2 is SVGIG (reference sequence).

This clonotype was found a few times. The chain carries TRBV7-2 and TRBJ2-5; D remains unclear. Looked up from germline, CDR1 is SGHTA and CDR2 is FQGNSA. The CDR3 is 12 residues long. The V end lost 3 bases, the J end lost 5 bases, and 7 bases lay between the germline ends. The CDR3 DNA sequence: TGTGCCAGCAGCTTGTCCAGCGAGACCCAGTACTTC. Translation gives CASSLSSETQYF.

There are a few counts of this clonotype. V gene TRBV6-6 combines with J gene TRBJ1-2; D not resolved. Germline CDR1 reads MNHNY; CDR2 reads SVGAGI (reference sequence). This CDR3 is 16 amino acids long. The ends were cut back, 2 bases at V and 5 bases at J, with 18 bases in the middle. The CDR3 here is CASSYVASRRPYGYTF. Written as DNA, the CDR3 is TGTGCCAGCAGTTACGTTGCCAGCCGTAGACCTTATGGCTACACCTTC.

This clonotype was detected a few times. V and J are TRBV10-1 and TRBJ2-1; 8 bases agree with TRBD2. The germline V gene encodes CDR1 WNHNN and CDR2 SYGVQD (reference sequence). The CDR3 runs 14 residues. V trimming: 0 bases; J trimming: 10 bases; junction bases outside the gene matches: 5. The CDR3 is CASSESAGGSEQFF. In nucleotides, the CDR3 is TGCGCCAGCAGTGAGTCGGCGGGAGGCAGCGAGCAGTTCTTC.

This clonotype was detected many times. The V and J genes are TRBV28 and TRBJ1-2; D may be TRBD1 (6 bases). The CDR3 consists of 13 residues. The germline V gene has CDR1 MDHEN and CDR2 SYDVKM. V lost 4 bases to trimming and J lost 4 bases, with 10 bases between them. CDR3 loop: CASSSPGAYGYTF. In DNA form, the CDR3 reads TGTGCCAGCAGTTCCCCAGGGGCCTATGGCTACACCTTC.

The chain links TRBV29-1 to TRBJ2-1; 7 nucleotides agree with TRBD1. CDR3 length: 14 residues. V lost 6 bases and J lost 6; bases outside the gene matches: 11. The germline V gene encodes CDR1 SQVTM and CDR2 ANQGSEA. The CDR3 reads CSVLRGPGPNEQFF. CDR3 sequence (DNA): TGCAGCGTATTAAGGGGGCCCGGCCCCAATGAGCAGTTCTTC.

Only a few counts were recorded for this clonotype. The rearrangement links TRBV12-3 or TRBV12-4 to TRBJ2-6; D might be TRBD1 (5 bases). Trimming removed 3 bases from V and 0 bases from J, with 6 bases in between. CDR3 length: 15 residues. CDR3 amino acids: CASSFGASGANVLTF. The CDR3 DNA reads as TGTGCCAGCAGTTTTGGGGCCTCTGGGGCCAACGTCCTGACTTTC.

This clonotype was observed a handful of times. The V and J genes are TRBV6-5 and TRBJ2-2, with a tentative D call TRBD1 (5 bases). Germline assignment: CDR1 MNHEY and CDR2 SVGAGI. Trimming took 6 bases from V and 6 from J, leaving 11 bases between them. CDR3 size: 13 residues. The CDR3 loop reads CASRSGFAGELFF. The DNA for the CDR3 is TGTGCCAGCAGGTCAGGGTTTGCCGGGGAGCTGTTTTTT.

The V and J genes are TRBV7-8 and TRBJ2-1, with 9 bases lining up with TRBD1. Germline V CDR1 and CDR2: SGHVS, FQNEAQ. This CDR3 has 16 residues. V lost 1 base, J lost 8 bases, and 9 bases stayed unmatched. Here the CDR3 DNA reads TGTGCCAGCAGCTTAGAGGGAGGGACAGGGTTGCATGAGCAGTTCTTC. Its translation is CASSLEGGTGLHEQFF.

This clonotype was detected a few times. The chain recombines TRBV19 with TRBJ2-7; 7 nucleotides line up with TRBD1. The CDR3 totals 13 residues. V lost 3 bases and J lost 3; bases outside the gene matches: 2. The germline V gene has CDR1 LNHDA and CDR2 SQIVND (reference sequence). CDR3 bases: TGTGCCAGTAGTATTAGGGACAGCTACGAGCAGTACTTC. Protein: CASSIRDSYEQYF.

This clonotype has more than one count but fewer than ten. In DNA form, the CDR3 reads TGTGCCAGCAGCTCGCAGGGGGTGGGTTACGAGCAGTACTTC. Its translation: CASSSQGVGYEQYF. This rearrangement joins TRBV11-2 to TRBJ2-7; 7 bases line up with TRBD1. This CDR3 contains 14 residues. Germline V gives CDR1 SGHAT, CDR2 FQNNGV. V trimming: 4 bases; J trimming: 4 bases; junction bases outside the gene matches: 7. The whole variable domain, filled in from reference TRBV11-2 and TRBJ2-7, reads EAGVAQSPRYKIIEKRQSVAFWCNPISGHATLYWYQQILGQGPKLLIQFQNNGVVDDSQLPKDRFSAERLKGVDSTLKIQPAKLEDSAVYLCASSSQGVGYEQYFGPGTRLTVT.

This clonotype has at least ten counts. The chain employs TRBV10-3 and TRBJ1-2, with D perhaps matching TRBD1 (6 bases). The CDR3 spans 14 residues. Trimming cost V 0 bases and J 7 bases, with 12 bases left between them. Germline V gene lookup returns CDR1 ENHRY and CDR2 SYGVKD. The CDR3: CAISESRWGLGYTF. In DNA, the CDR3 is TGTGCCATCAGTGAGTCTCGATGGGGGCTTGGCTACACCTTC.

V gene TRBV28 combines with J gene TRBJ1-2, with 7 bases identical to TRBD1. V lost 6 bases, J lost 4 bases, and 8 bases stayed unmatched. The CDR3 is made up of 14 amino acids. Germline V gives CDR1 MDHEN, CDR2 SYDVKM. The CDR3 coding sequence is TGTGCCAGCAGACAGGGGCCATCTATCTATGGCTACACCTTC. As protein: CASRQGPSIYGYTF.

This clonotype was picked up many times. The chain links TRBV11-2 to TRBJ2-2; the D gene is possibly TRBD1 (5 bases). Germline V lookup: CDR1 SGHAT, CDR2 FQNNGV. The CDR3 consists of 14 residues. The V end lost 3 bases, the J end lost 5 bases, and 10 bases lay between the germline ends. CDR3 bases: TGTGCCAGCAGCTTGCTGGCAGGGACCGGGGAGCTGTTTTTT. This codes for CASSLLAGTGELFF.

This clonotype has at least ten counts. The V call is TRBV7-2, the J call TRBJ1-6, with 8 nucleotides matching TRBD1. Trimming cost V 5 bases and J 7 bases; bases outside gene matches: 7. The germline gives CDR1 SGHTA, CDR2 FQGNSA. This CDR3 contains 15 residues. CDR3 bases: TGTGCCAGCAGCCTCCTCGGACAGGGAAATTCACCCCTCCACTTT. Encoded protein: CASSLLGQGNSPLHF.

This clonotype came up a few times. The rearrangement uses TRBV18 and TRBJ2-3, with 7 bases that match TRBD2. CDR1 is KGHSH, CDR2 LQKENI, per germline. V lost 3 bases to trimming and J lost 0 bases; unmatched junction nucleotides: 12. CDR3 length: 18 amino acids. This CDR3 reads CASSPIHGLAESTDTQYF. In DNA form, the CDR3 reads TGTGCCAGCTCACCCATTCACGGGCTAGCGGAAAGCACAGATACGCAGTATTTT.

The chain uses TRBV7-2 and TRBJ2-7; 10 bases are a match to TRBD1. CDR3 length: 15 amino acids. The germline gives CDR1 SGHTA, CDR2 FQGNSA. V lost 4 bases and J lost 0; bases outside the gene matches: 3. CDR3 amino acids: CASSWRDRGSYEQYF. The CDR3 DNA reads TGTGCCAGCAGCTGGCGGGACAGGGGCTCCTACGAGCAGTACTTC.

The chain links TRBV5-1 to TRBJ1-2; 8 bases line up with TRBD1. V was clipped by 2 bases and J by 7 bases; unmatched bases: 7. The germline CDR1 and CDR2 sequences are SGHRS and YFSETQ. This CDR3 is built from 14 residues. The CDR3 region is CASSFGKGQGGYTF. In nucleotides, the CDR3 is TGCGCCAGCAGCTTCGGAAAAGGACAGGGTGGCTACACCTTC.

This clonotype was observed once. The rearrangement joins TRBV20-1 to TRBJ2-7, with D tentatively TRBD2 (5 bases). Germline values: CDR1 DFQATT, CDR2 SNEGSKA (reference sequence). The CDR3 consists of 12 residues. Trimming stripped 4 bases from V and 6 bases from J, with 13 bases between. CDR3 protein: CSAKRGLGEQYF. The DNA of the CDR3 is TGCAGTGCTAAAAGAGGGCTCGGCGAGCAGTACTTC.

This clonotype was counted a few times. The J gene is TRBJ2-3, the V gene TRBV6-8, with no clear D. The V and J ends lost 4 bases and 10 bases respectively, with 9 bases between them. The CDR3 contains 11 residues. From germline, CDR1 is MNHGY and CDR2 SAAAGT. CDR3 DNA sequence: TGTGCCAGCAGTTCCGTACCTGCGCAGTATTTT. Its protein is CASSSVPAQYF.

This clonotype has a handful of counts. The rearrangement joins TRBV7-2 to TRBJ2-1, with 9 positions matching TRBD2. This CDR3 is built from 16 residues. After removal of 1 base from V and 5 bases from J, the junction contained 6 bases not matched to a gene. Germline CDR1 SGHTA, CDR2 FQGNSA. As DNA, the CDR3 is TGTGCCAGCAGCTTAGTAGGGACTAGCAGGGACAATGAGCAGTTCTTC. Amino acid sequence: CASSLVGTSRDNEQFF. Based on the CDR3 plus reference TRBV7-2 and TRBJ2-1, the full variable domain is GAGVSQSPSNKVTEKGKDVELRCDPISGHTALYWYRQSLGQGLEFLIYFQGNSAPDKSGLPSDRFSAERTGGSVSTLTIQRTQQEDSAVYLCASSLVGTSRDNEQFFGPGTRLTVL.

The chain recombines TRBV28 with TRBJ2-1; TRBD1 matches at 7 bases. Trimming cost V 2 bases and J 9 bases; bases outside gene matches: 7. The CDR3 totals 14 residues. Germline V gives CDR1 MDHEN, CDR2 SYDVKM. CDR3 nucleotides: TGTGCCAGCAGTTTAGACAGGGTAAGGCGTGAGCAGTTCTTC. Protein sequence: CASSLDRVRREQFF. Full variable domain (outside the CDR3, taken from reference TRBV28 and TRBJ2-1): DVKVTQSSRYLVKRTGEKVFLECVQDMDHENMFWYRQDPGLGLRLIYFSYDVKMKEKGDIPEGYSVSREKKERFSLILESASTNQTSMYLCASSLDRVRREQFFGPGTRLTVL.

This clonotype was seen only a few times. Compared with germline, one end of the junction differs, possibly owing to a read error. The chain couples TRBV30 to TRBJ1-1; D might be TRBD1 (6 bases). The CDR3 is made up of 15 amino acids. CDR1 is GTSNPN, CDR2 SVGIG, per germline (reference sequence). CDR3 region: CARSGSGGVDTEAFF. The CDR3 nucleotides read TGTGCCCGGAGTGGGTCCGGGGGCGTCGACACTGAAGCTTTCTTT.

This clonotype has ten or more counts. The rearrangement uses TRBV27 and TRBJ2-1; the D gene is possibly TRBD2 (7 bases). The length of the CDR3 is 15 residues. The ends were cut back, 2 bases at V and 7 bases at J, with 15 bases in the middle. CDR1 and CDR2 from the germline V gene are MNHEY and SMNVEV (reference sequence). The CDR3 sequence is CASSLRGGAGNEQFF. Here the CDR3 DNA reads TGTGCCAGCAGTTTACGCGGGGGCGCCGGGAATGAGCAGTTCTTC.

The gene calls are TRBV20-1 and TRBJ2-3, with TRBD1 matching over 11 bases. Germline CDR1 and CDR2: DFQATT and SNEGSKA (reference sequence). Unmatched junction bases numbered 9, after V lost 4 bases and J lost 3 bases. The CDR3 contains 16 residues. DNA for the CDR3: TGCAGTGCTATTCTGACCGGGACAGGGGGGACAGATACGCAGTATTTT. Its protein product is CSAILTGTGGTDTQYF.

The chain recombines TRBV2 with TRBJ2-7, with 10 bases fitting TRBD1. CDR1 is SNHLY, CDR2 FYNNEI, per germline. CDR3 size: 14 residues. V shed 4 bases, J shed 2 bases, and the junction held 2 bases outside the gene matches. CDR3 nucleotide sequence: TGTGCCAGCAGTGCCGGGACAGGGGCCTACGAGCAGTACTTC. Its protein product is CASSAGTGAYEQYF.

This clonotype was seen only a few times. The rearrangement uses TRBV28 and TRBJ2-7; no definite D call. V lost 5 bases and J 3 bases, leaving 14 bases between the germline ends. The germline gives CDR1 MDHEN, CDR2 SYDVKM. This CDR3 has 14 amino acids. The CDR3 DNA reads TGTGCCAGCAGTCCAGGTATTACGCTCTACGAGCAGTACTTC. As protein: CASSPGITLYEQYF.

This clonotype was recorded many times. The V and J genes are TRBV7-9 and TRBJ1-6, with a tentative D call TRBD1 (5 bases). The CDR3 is made up of 15 amino acids. Trimming took off 5 bases at V and 8 bases at J, with 16 bases between the two ends. Germline CDR1 SEHNR, CDR2 FQNEAQ (reference sequence). This CDR3 is CASSHSGGGDSPLHF. In DNA, the CDR3 is TGTGCCAGCAGCCACAGTGGGGGGGGAGATTCACCCCTCCACTTT.

V usage is TRBV28 and J usage is TRBJ1-3, with a weak D call TRBD1 (5 bases). CDR3 length: 15 amino acids. Germline V gene lookup returns CDR1 MDHEN and CDR2 SYDVKM. The V and J ends lost 7 bases and 2 bases respectively, with 15 bases between them. Here the CDR3 DNA reads TGTGCCAGCATCTCCACGAAAGGGGCTGGAAACACCATATATTTT. This sequence encodes CASISTKGAGNTIYF. The full variable domain, in which reference TRBV28 and TRBJ1-3 provide the parts outside the CDR3, is DVKVTQSSRYLVKRTGEKVFLECVQDMDHENMFWYRQDPGLGLRLIYFSYDVKMKEKGDIPEGYSVSREKKERFSLILESASTNQTSMYLCASISTKGAGNTIYFGEGSWLTVV.